These T cell receptor beta chains were read from a single sample in a study of regulatory T cells in long-lasting Graves disease. One entry per CDR3 protein, called by TCRdb with MiXCR from the multiplex PCR reads. The data hold roughly 700,000 distinct CDR3 sequences, with around 30% observed a single time. Specimen: peripheral blood mononuclear cells (PBMCs), collected when the disease was refractory, from a patient treated with antithyroid drugs. Receptor source: a female donor with Graves disease. CDR3s include the opening cysteine and the closing phenylalanine or tryptophan. Each record gives: D gene, V gene, J gene, clone size, CDR3 protein, CDR3 DNA. D genes are given only for firm matches. Size is stated for part of the rows, as once, few or many counts, or as a class when the clone is expanded.

-	TRBV5-1	TRBJ1-2	-	CASSFEGSGGYTF	TGCGCCAGCAGCTTCGAGGGGAGTGGGGGCTACACCTTC
TRBD2	TRBV7-7	TRBJ2-7	-	CASSLGGSGLTYEQYF	TGTGCTAGCAGCTTAGGAGGGTCGGGACTAACCTACGAGCAGTACTTC
-	TRBV5-1	TRBJ2-5	-	CASSLAKAPQETQYF	TGCGCCAGCAGCTTGGCCAAGGCCCCTCAAGAGACCCAGTACTTC
-	TRBV6-2/TRBV6-3	TRBJ1-1	-	CASSHSPVMNTEAFF	TGTGCCAGCAGTCATAGTCCGGTGATGAACACTGAAGCTTTCTTT
TRBD2	TRBV4-2	TRBJ2-7	-	CASSQDLGGEQYF	TGTGCCAGCAGCCAAGATCTCGGGGGGGAGCAGTACTTC
TRBD1	TRBV30	TRBJ1-1	few	CAWIPRGQGMVDTEAFF	TGTGCCTGGATCCCTAGGGGACAGGGGATGGTCGACACTGAAGCTTTCTTT
-	TRBV19	TRBJ1-1	many	CASSNRYDTEAFF	TGTGCCAGTAGCAACAGGTACGACACTGAAGCTTTCTTT
TRBD1	TRBV20-1	TRBJ1-5	few	CSAPGQGANQPQHF	TGCAGTGCTCCCGGACAGGGGGCAAATCAGCCCCAGCATTTT
-	TRBV3-1	TRBJ1-4	many	CASSPRKGRNEKLFF	TGTGCCAGCAGCCCCCGAAAGGGGAGGAATGAAAAACTGTTTTTT
TRBD2	TRBV12-3/TRBV12-4	TRBJ2-2	-	CASRPDGGYTGELFF	TGTGCCAGCCGCCCGGACGGGGGGTATACCGGGGAGCTGTTTTTT
-	TRBV7-6	TRBJ1-6	-	CASGSGGANSPLHF	TGTGCCAGCGGCTCGGGGGGTGCGAATTCACCCCTCCACTTT
-	TRBV11-2	TRBJ2-5	-	CASSLVGGRRRGETQYF	TGTGCCAGCAGCTTAGTAGGGGGGAGGCGGCGAGGGGAGACCCAGTACTTC
-	TRBV27	TRBJ1-6	-	CASKYRAFDSPLHF	TGTGCCAGTAAATACCGGGCCTTCGATTCACCCCTCCACTTT
-	TRBV28	TRBJ1-3	-	CASSQPGQPYGNTIYF	TGTGCCAGCAGTCAACCGGGGCAGCCATACGGAAACACCATATATTTT
TRBD2	TRBV28	TRBJ2-7	many	CASSFSGLAGIGYEQYF	TGTGCCAGCAGTTTCAGTGGACTAGCGGGAATTGGCTACGAGCAGTACTTC
-	TRBV11-2	TRBJ2-5	-	CASSLPPSVQETQYF	TGTGCCAGCAGCTTACCGCCTAGCGTCCAAGAGACCCAGTACTTC
-	TRBV7-2	TRBJ1-5	-	CASSRTGLPQPQHF	TGCGCCAGCAGCCGAACAGGACTCCCACAGCCCCAGCATTTT
TRBD1	TRBV6-1	TRBJ1-1	-	CASSRQTGGHAEAFF	TGTGCCAGCAGTAGACAAACAGGGGGCCACGCTGAAGCTTTCTTT
TRBD1	TRBV7-9	TRBJ2-7	few	CASSADRNSYEQYF	TGTGCCAGCAGCGCGGACAGGAACTCCTACGAGCAGTACTTC
TRBD2	TRBV19	TRBJ2-3	-	CASSTLAGGEDTQYF	TGTGCCAGTAGTACCCTAGCGGGAGGGGAAGATACGCAGTATTTT
-	TRBV6-1	TRBJ2-7	few	CASRSGQSRSEQYF	TGTGCCAGCAGGAGCGGACAGAGTCGGTCCGAGCAGTACTTC
TRBD1	TRBV24-1	TRBJ2-5	-	CATSDRGQETQYF	TGTGCCACCAGCGACAGGGGCCAAGAGACCCAGTACTTC
-	TRBV3-1	TRBJ2-7	-	CASSLGAGSGVYEQYF	TGTGCCAGCAGCCTGGGCGCGGGTAGCGGAGTCTACGAGCAGTACTTC
TRBD2	TRBV28	TRBJ2-7	-	CASSLRTSGIRYEQYF	TGTGCCAGCAGTTTGAGGACTAGCGGGATACGCTACGAGCAGTACTTC
-	TRBV11-2	TRBJ2-5	-	CASSLNRGDETQYF	TGTGCCAGCAGCTTAAATAGGGGAGACGAGACCCAGTACTTC
-	TRBV15	TRBJ2-7	many	CATSRDVRGGSYEQYF	TGTGCCACCAGCAGAGATGTCCGAGGTGGTAGCTACGAGCAGTACTTC
-	TRBV12-3/TRBV12-4	TRBJ1-1	many	CASSGIIEGTEAFF	TGTGCCAGCAGTGGGATAATTGAAGGCACTGAAGCTTTCTTT
TRBD1	TRBV12-5	TRBJ2-3	-	CASGLAGTGRTDTQYF	TGTGCTAGTGGTTTGGCAGGGACAGGGAGAACAGATACGCAGTATTTT
-	TRBV6-2/TRBV6-3	TRBJ1-1	-	CASSYPGQKNTEAFF	TGTGCCAGCAGTTACCCTGGACAGAAGAACACTGAAGCTTTCTTT
TRBD1	TRBV12-3/TRBV12-4	TRBJ1-1	-	CASSLDRGRAFF	TGTGCCAGCAGTTTGGACAGGGGGCGAGCTTTCTTT
-	TRBV2	TRBJ1-6	many	CASSGTSDNSPLHF	TGTGCCAGCAGCGGGACATCCGATAATTCACCCCTCCACTTT
-	TRBV9	TRBJ2-2	few	CASSVGEVPGELFF	TGTGCCAGCAGCGTAGGAGAGGTCCCCGGGGAGCTGTTTTTT
TRBD1	TRBV29-1	TRBJ1-5	-	CSVAVQGARQPQHF	TGCAGCGTTGCTGTCCAGGGGGCTCGACAGCCCCAGCATTTT
-	TRBV28	TRBJ1-1	many	CASSLSGTEAFF	TGTGCCAGCAGCTTAAGCGGAACTGAAGCTTTCTTT
TRBD1	TRBV6-1	TRBJ1-6	-	CASSEAVRGGGNSPLHF	TGTGCCAGCAGTGAAGCGGTTAGAGGGGGCGGTAATTCACCCCTCCACTTT
TRBD1	TRBV5-1	TRBJ2-7	many	CASSTGVSYEQYF	TGCGCCAGCAGCACAGGGGTTTCCTACGAGCAGTACTTC
TRBD1	TRBV28	TRBJ1-2	many	CASSLSYTGTGPYGYTF	TGTGCCAGCAGTTTATCGTACACGGGGACAGGCCCCTATGGCTACACCTTC
TRBD1	TRBV6-1	TRBJ1-2	-	CASTPGQLGYTF	TGTGCCAGCACACCGGGACAGTTAGGCTACACCTTC
-	TRBV19	TRBJ1-1	few	CASSTQRNTEAFF	TGTGCCAGTAGTACACAAAGGAACACTGAAGCTTTCTTT
-	TRBV19	TRBJ2-5	-	CASSIGGDETQYF	TGTGCCAGTAGTATAGGAGGGGACGAGACCCAGTACTTC
-	TRBV19	TRBJ1-4	once	CASNRLQAAGNEKLFF	TGTGCCAGTAACCGGCTTCAGGCGGCAGGAAATGAAAAACTGTTTTTT